These 14 T cell receptor beta chains came from one sample sequenced in a study of cytomegalovirus exposure and HLA in healthy donors. PCR primers comprised 60 Vbeta and 13 Jbeta primers. Generated by immunoSEQ multiplex PCR, the TCRdb table keeps only in-frame clones and is missing some. The sample contains approximately 110,000 clones, over 65% of which appear only once. The sample taken for sequencing was PBMCs. Every receptor here comes from a female donor in good health and CMV-seropositive.

The V call is TRBV12-5, the J call TRBJ2-1, with 16 bases identical to TRBD2. From germline, CDR1 is LGHNT and CDR2 FRNRAP. The junction had 7 bases not matched to a gene; V was cut back by 7 bases and J by 7 bases. The CDR3 contains 16 residues. This CDR3 is CASEGLAGGPRNEQFF. As DNA, the CDR3 is TGTGCTAGTGAGGGACTAGCGGGAGGGCCGAGGAATGAGCAGTTCTTC.

This clone came up a few times. The CDR3 reads CASRDRGNTGELFF. The CDR3 coding sequence is TGTGCCAGCAGGGACAGGGGAAACACCGGGGAGCTGTTTTTT. The gene calls are TRBV4-2 and TRBJ2-2; 9 nucleotides line up with TRBD1. This CDR3 is built from 14 residues. The germline V gene has CDR1 LGHNA and CDR2 YNFKEQ. V was pared by 6 bases and J by 2 bases, with 1 base of the junction left unmatched.

V is TRBV6-6 and J is TRBJ2-7; a weak D match, TRBD1 (5 bases). V lost 10 bases and J 0 bases, leaving 16 bases between the germline ends. Looked up from germline, CDR1 is MNHNY and CDR2 is SVGAGI (reference sequence). The CDR3 consists of 14 residues. This chain's CDR3 is CATAGQGSSYEQYF. For the CDR3, the DNA is TGTGCCACTGCCGGCCAGGGAAGCTCCTACGAGCAGTACTTC.

V is TRBV5-1 and J is TRBJ1-5, with TRBD1 as a possible D gene (5 bases). V was pared by 1 base and J by 3 bases, with 11 bases between. The CDR3 loop spans 15 amino acids. Germline V lookup: CDR1 SGHRS, CDR2 YFSETQ. The CDR3: CASSLSGGDNQPQHF. CDR3 sequence (DNA): TGCGCCAGCAGCTTGTCGGGGGGTGACAATCAGCCCCAGCATTTT.

This clone was seen a few times. The genes are TRBV7-2 and TRBJ2-1; 7 bases line up with TRBD1. The germline V gene encodes CDR1 SGHTA and CDR2 FQGNSA. J lost 4 bases, V lost 2 bases, and 5 bases had no gene match. The CDR3 contains 15 residues. The CDR3 reads CASSLLTGPYNEQFF. CDR3 sequence (DNA): TGTGCCAGCAGCTTATTGACAGGGCCGTACAATGAGCAGTTCTTC.

This rearrangement joins TRBV14 to TRBJ2-1; D is possibly TRBD2 (6 bases). Germline values: CDR1 SGHDN, CDR2 FVKESK. The CDR3 has 18 amino acids. V was cut by 4 bases and J by 4 bases, with 23 bases left in between. CDR3 nucleotides: TGTGCCAGCAGCCGGGAGGAGTGGCTATCCATCCCGTACAATGAGCAGTTCTTC. It translates to CASSREEWLSIPYNEQFF.

The chain employs TRBV19 and TRBJ2-3, with 11 nucleotides matching TRBD2. The length of the CDR3 is 17 residues. J lost 2 bases, V lost 6 bases, and 10 bases had no gene match. From germline, CDR1 is LNHDA and CDR2 SQIVND (reference sequence). The CDR3 DNA reads as TGTGCCAGTAGACCGGGACTAGCGGAAACCTTCACAGATACGCAGTATTTT. Encoded protein: CASRPGLAETFTDTQYF.

The gene calls are TRBV6-1 and TRBJ1-5; D is unresolved. The CDR3 consists of 14 residues. Trimming shortened V by 6 bases and J by 0 bases, and 9 bases separated the two germline ends. Germline loops: CDR1 MNHNS, CDR2 SASEGT. CDR3 sequence reads: CASRVSGSNQPQHF. The CDR3 nucleotides are TGTGCCAGCAGGGTTTCAGGTAGCAATCAGCCCCAGCATTTT.

The genes are TRBV19 and TRBJ1-1; 7 nucleotides line up with TRBD1. The junction had 18 bases not matched to a gene; V was cut back by 3 bases and J by 5 bases. The CDR3 length is 18 residues. Germline lookup yields CDR1 LNHDA and CDR2 SQIVND (reference sequence). The CDR3 is CASSIRSRETGTRTEAFF. CDR3 nucleotides: TGTGCCAGTAGTATTAGGAGCCGCGAGACAGGGACGAGAACTGAAGCTTTCTTT.

The CDR3 region has the DNA TGTGCCACCAGCAGTCCGTTCGGGGGTCTGCGAGAGACCCAGTACTTC. It codes for CATSSPFGGLRETQYF. This rearrangement joins TRBV15 to TRBJ2-5; a possible D gene is TRBD2 (6 bases). The germline V gene encodes CDR1 LNHNV and CDR2 YYDKDF (reference sequence). V was cut by 3 bases and J by 4 bases, with 18 bases left in between. The CDR3 extends over 16 amino acids.

This chain connects TRBV11-2 to TRBJ2-1, with 7 bases identical to TRBD1. The CDR3 loop spans 15 amino acids. Per germline, CDR1 SGHAT and CDR2 FQNNGV. The V and J ends lost 7 bases and 2 bases, in that order; junction bases with no gene match: 8. The CDR3 reads CASTQLTGPYNEQFF. As DNA, the CDR3 is TGTGCCAGCACCCAATTGACAGGGCCCTACAATGAGCAGTTCTTC.

The rearrangement joins TRBV18 to TRBJ2-6; 8 positions agree with TRBD1. V lost 1 base and J lost 4; bases outside the gene matches: 6. The V gene's germline CDR1 is KGHSH and CDR2 LQKENI. CDR3 length: 17 amino acids. DNA of the CDR3: TGTGCCAGCTCACCACGACAGGGGTCCGACGGGGCCAACGTCCTGACTTTC. Translated, it gives CASSPRQGSDGANVLTF.

This clone was seen a single time. This rearrangement joins TRBV5-1 to TRBJ2-7; TRBD1 aligns across 7 bases. The CDR3 has 13 amino acids. J was trimmed by 4 bases and V by 3 bases; bases with no gene match: 4. The germline gives CDR1 SGHRS, CDR2 YFSETQ. The CDR3 sequence: CASSSRQGYEQYF. In DNA, the CDR3 is TGCGCCAGCAGCTCTAGACAGGGATACGAGCAGTACTTC.

The chain uses TRBV6-5 and TRBJ2-7; the match to TRBD2 covers 7 bases. Germline CDR1 is MNHEY and CDR2 is SVGAGI. This CDR3 has 15 amino acids. With V trimmed by 6 bases and J by 3 bases, 11 bases remained unmatched. CDR3 nucleotide sequence: TGTGCCAGCAGGAGGGGAAGACGGGGGGACTACGAGCAGTACTTC. Translated, it gives CASRRGRRGDYEQYF.